Presented here are 10 T cell receptor beta chains from one specimen sequenced in a study of blood T cells in healthy people across ages. A second PCR, run for roughly 7 to 11 cycles, used a sample-barcoded 5' primer plus a J-beta primer mix. A single record per CDR3 protein comes from TCRdb applying MiXCR to the 5' RACE reads. The sample shows 800,000 to 950,000 distinct CDR3 sequences, just under 30% of them seen only once. This sample was shared with a second study, whose subject was T cells of mothers and their children.

Sequenced sample: blood. The receptors were sampled from a woman between 35 and 50 years old in good health.

This chain connects TRBV7-9 to TRBJ1-1, with 7 bases fitting TRBD1. The CDR3 is made up of 15 amino acids. Germline CDR1 and CDR2: SEHNR and FQNEAQ (reference sequence). J lost 3 bases, V lost 5 bases, and 9 bases had no gene match. CDR3 sequence reads: CASSRLQGGDTEAFF. The CDR3 DNA sequence: TGTGCCAGCAGCCGACTCCAGGGGGGCGACACTGAAGCTTTCTTT.

This clonotype occurred many times. The chain links TRBV6-5 to TRBJ2-5; TRBD1 is a possible D gene (6 bases). Trimming took 4 bases from V and 3 from J, leaving 15 bases between them. CDR1 and CDR2 (germline): MNHEY, SVGAGI. This CDR3 is 15 amino acids long. Here the CDR3 reads CASSSIFGQKETQYF. For the CDR3, the DNA is TGTGCCAGCAGTTCGATATTTGGACAGAAAGAGACCCAGTACTTC.

The chain carries TRBV4-1 and TRBJ1-1; the match to TRBD1 covers 7 bases. Germline V lookup: CDR1 MGHRA, CDR2 YSYEKL. The ends lost 2 bases at V and 5 bases at J; junction bases unmatched: 8. There are 15 residues in the CDR3. The CDR3, as DNA: TGCGCCAGCAGCCAACCGACAGGGCGGGAAACTGAAGCTTTCTTT. This gives the protein CASSQPTGRETEAFF.

The genes are TRBV5-6 and TRBJ2-1, with a weak D call TRBD2 (6 bases). Between the trimmed V and J ends, which lost 3 bases and 8 bases, there was a span of 12 bases. Germline V gives CDR1 SGHDT, CDR2 YYEEEE. CDR3 length: 13 residues. CDR3 DNA sequence: TGTGCCAGCAGCTCAGGGACTTTAGATGAGCAGTTCTTC. It encodes CASSSGTLDEQFF.

The chain's CDR3 is CSAGWGTNQPQHF. CDR3 coding DNA: TGCAGTGCTGGGTGGGGGACTAATCAGCCCCAGCATTTT. The chain joins TRBV20-1 to TRBJ1-5; D is possibly TRBD1 (5 bases). The CDR3 extends over 13 amino acids. V was cut by 5 bases and J by 4 bases, with 12 bases left in between. CDR1 and CDR2 from the germline V gene are DFQATT and SNEGSKA (reference sequence).

This chain joins TRBV12-3 or TRBV12-4 and TRBJ1-2; D not resolved. The V gene lost 7 bases and the J gene lost 5 bases, with 23 bases spanning the gap. CDR3 size: 16 residues. The CDR3 sequence: CASTPGGFQVDYGYTF. CDR3 in DNA: TGTGCCAGCACCCCTGGCGGTTTTCAGGTCGATTATGGCTACACCTTC.

This clonotype was seen repeatedly, ten times or more. The rearrangement joins TRBV20-1 to TRBJ1-2, with a weak D call TRBD1 (6 bases). V was clipped by 3 bases and J by 4 bases, with 12 bases between them. Germline V gene lookup returns CDR1 DFQATT and CDR2 SNEGSKA (reference sequence). The CDR3 covers 13 residues. CDR3 loop: CSASMGTTYGYTF. CDR3 in DNA: TGCAGTGCTAGTATGGGGACAACCTATGGCTACACCTTC.

This clonotype has more than one count but fewer than ten. J is TRBJ2-7 and V is TRBV7-9; 8 nucleotides agree with TRBD1. Looked up from germline, CDR1 is SEHNR and CDR2 is FQNEAQ (reference sequence). The ends lost 1 base at V and 0 bases at J; junction bases unmatched: 11. The CDR3 covers 18 residues. CDR3 nucleotides: TGTGCCAGCAGCTTAGGCGCGACAGGGGCTAGGAGCTCCTACGAGCAGTACTTC. It translates to CASSLGATGARSSYEQYF.

On this clonotype itself: The junction departs from germline at one end; a sequencing error may be responsible. This chain uses TRBV11-1 with TRBJ1-2; no reliable D call. This CDR3 comprises 13 residues. CDR1 and CDR2 from the germline V gene are SGHAT and FQDESV (reference sequence). This CDR3 reads CAGSLRLLHGYTF. DNA of the CDR3: TGTGCCGGCAGCCTACGACTGCTCCATGGCTACACCTTC.

In this sample, this clonotype turned up a few times. The CDR3 DNA sequence: TGTGCCAGCTCCCCGGGCGACACGAGGCCAGCTTTCTTT. Amino acid sequence: CASSPGDTRPAFF. The chain combines TRBV18 with TRBJ1-1; D is uncertain. V was pared by 6 bases and J by 10 bases, with 18 bases between. The CDR3 contains 13 residues. The germline V gene encodes CDR1 KGHSH and CDR2 LQKENI.